This passage covers 27 T cell receptor beta chains from one sample sequenced in a study of CD8+CD57+ T cells in acquired aplastic anemia. Selection for sequencing was limited to patients who had shown CD8+CD57+ cell expansion by flow cytometry. Profiles of TCR beta VDJ and CDR3 were generated from a genomic DNA template. TCRdb processed the reads anew with MiXCR; each CDR3 protein has one entry. The table records around 200,000 distinct CDR3 sequences, nearly 65% of them present only once. The sequenced sample was sorted CD4+, CD8+, or CD8+CD57+ T cells (not recorded which) from PBMCs. All receptors come from a human donor with aplastic anemia.

The chain combines TRBV9 with TRBJ1-1; unclear D gene. Trimming removed 3 bases from V and 4 bases from J, with 13 bases in between. This CDR3 comprises 14 residues. Looked up from germline, CDR1 is SGDLS and CDR2 is YYNGEE. As DNA, the CDR3 is TGTGCCAGCAGCGAGTCGGTTGGGTTCACTGAAGCTTTCTTT. Translation: CASSESVGFTEAFF.

The V call is TRBV19, the J call TRBJ2-7, with 7 nucleotides matching TRBD1. CDR1 and CDR2 from the germline V gene are LNHDA and SQIVND (reference sequence). V shed 8 bases and J 5 bases; nucleotides not matched to a gene: 15. The CDR3 contains 15 residues. CDR3 sequence (DNA): TGTGCCAGTCTCCTAGGAAGGCAGGGGGAAGACGAGCAGTACTTC. Its protein is CASLLGRQGEDEQYF.

The count of this clonotype is one. V gene TRBV2 combines with J gene TRBJ2-2; TRBD2 agrees at 8 bases. Germline lookup yields CDR1 SNHLY and CDR2 FYNNEI. The CDR3 is 14 amino acids. Germline trimming cut 3 bases from V and 6 bases from J; bases unmatched to any gene: 3. The CDR3 loop is CASSDGRVPGELFF. The CDR3 DNA reads TGTGCCAGCAGTGACGGGAGGGTCCCCGGGGAGCTGTTTTTT.

This chain connects TRBV7-2 to TRBJ1-4; no firm D call. The germline gives CDR1 SGHTA, CDR2 FQGNSA. Trimming removed 5 bases at V and 6 bases at J, with 10 bases between. CDR3 length: 13 residues. CDR3 DNA sequence: TGTGCCAGCAGCCGAGGGTTGCATGAAAAACTGTTTTTT. Its translation: CASSRGLHEKLFF.

The chain joins TRBV2 to TRBJ2-5; D may be TRBD2 (7 bases). The CDR3 length is 13 residues. V gave up 8 bases and J gave up 5 bases, with 15 bases separating them. The germline V gene has CDR1 SNHLY and CDR2 FYNNEI. CDR3 amino acids: CASGGGGAETQYF. DNA for the CDR3: TGTGCCAGCGGGGGCGGGGGAGCCGAGACCCAGTACTTC.

V and J are TRBV5-1 and TRBJ2-3; 9 bases fit TRBD2. Trimming took 0 bases from V and 4 from J; bases not matched to a gene: 6. This CDR3 spans 16 amino acids. Germline CDR1 is SGHRS and CDR2 is YFSETQ. CDR3 sequence: CASSLETSGYSDTQYF. CDR3 bases: TGCGCCAGCAGCTTGGAAACTAGCGGGTATTCAGATACGCAGTATTTT.

The V call is TRBV15, the J call TRBJ2-1; 10 positions match TRBD2. The CDR3 consists of 16 residues. Trimming cost V 1 base and J 5 bases; bases outside gene matches: 5. The germline V gene has CDR1 LNHNV and CDR2 YYDKDF (reference sequence). CDR3 coding DNA: TGTGCCACCAGCAGAGCGATTGGACTAGCGGACAATGAGCAGTTCTTC. It translates to CATSRAIGLADNEQFF.

This clonotype was detected only once. The chain has TRBV6-1 and TRBJ1-4, with D perhaps matching TRBD1 (6 bases). The germline gives CDR1 MNHNS, CDR2 SASEGT. This CDR3 is 14 amino acids long. The ends were cut back, 1 base at V and 5 bases at J, with 8 bases in the middle. CDR3 nucleotides: TGTGCCAGCAGTGAAGACAGGGTGAATGAAAAACTGTTTTTT. This gives the protein CASSEDRVNEKLFF.

The sample holds many counts of this clonotype. The V gene is TRBV12-5, the J gene TRBJ1-4; TRBD1 might be the D (5 bases). V was trimmed by 3 bases and J by 12 bases, leaving 23 bases between them. Germline-derived CDR1 and CDR2 are LGHNT and FRNRAP. The length of the CDR3 is 16 residues. The CDR3 spells CASGFWPGRRMNQLFF. The CDR3 DNA reads TGTGCTAGTGGTTTTTGGCCGGGGCGGCGCATGAACCAACTGTTTTTT.

This clonotype has a count of ten or more. This rearrangement joins TRBV4-2 to TRBJ2-2; D is unclear. V gave up 0 bases and J gave up 6 bases, with 11 bases separating them. The V gene's germline CDR1 is LGHNA and CDR2 YNFKEQ. The CDR3 has 15 amino acids. Here the CDR3 reads CASSQEALGSGELFF. The CDR3 bases are TGTGCCAGCAGCCAAGAGGCTCTGGGGTCCGGGGAGCTGTTTTTT.

This clonotype was picked up many times. This sequence joins TRBV5-6 and TRBJ2-7, with D possibly matching TRBD1 (6 bases). Trimming cost V 3 bases and J 5 bases, with 15 bases left between them. Per the germline V gene, CDR1 is SGHDT and CDR2 is YYEEEE. CDR3 size: 14 residues. CDR3 in amino acids: CASSSGTPVHEQYF. The CDR3 DNA is TGTGCCAGCAGCTCCGGGACACCCGTCCACGAGCAGTACTTC.

The chain uses TRBV7-2 and TRBJ2-7; D ambiguous. Germline V gene sequence: CDR1 SGHTA, CDR2 FQGNSA. V was shortened by 4 bases and J by 6 bases, with 10 bases between the two germline ends. This CDR3 region has 12 residues. The CDR3 here is CASSSDLPEQYF. In DNA form, the CDR3 reads TGTGCCAGCAGCTCGGACCTCCCCGAGCAGTACTTC.

In this sample, this clonotype turned up many times. CDR3 bases: TGTGCCAGCAGCTTAGGTCAGTCCCTCTACGAGCAGTACTTC. Protein: CASSLGQSLYEQYF. The chain combines TRBV7-6 with TRBJ2-7, with D uncertain. The CDR3 covers 14 residues. Trimming removed 1 base from V and 3 bases from J, with 10 bases in between. CDR1 SGHVS and CDR2 FNYEAQ come from the germline V gene.

This rearrangement joins TRBV15 to TRBJ2-7; 7 bases fit TRBD2. Germline CDR1 reads LNHNV; CDR2 reads YYDKDF (reference sequence). V was clipped by 8 bases and J by 4 bases; unmatched bases: 11. The CDR3 is made up of 14 amino acids. CDR3 nucleotide sequence: TGTGCCACCCTGCTTTTTGCGGGGGATTACGAGCAGTACTTC. The encoded protein is CATLLFAGDYEQYF.

The genes are TRBV9 and TRBJ2-5; 8 nucleotides align to TRBD2. The V gene's germline CDR1 is SGDLS and CDR2 YYNGEE. V was clipped by 0 bases and J by 5 bases; unmatched bases: 12. The CDR3 totals 17 residues. The CDR3 loop reads CASSVGWAGTSTETQYF. DNA of the CDR3: TGTGCCAGCAGCGTAGGGTGGGCGGGGACTAGTACGGAGACCCAGTACTTC.

The J gene is TRBJ2-3, the V gene TRBV11-2; a possible D gene is TRBD1 (5 bases). This CDR3 is built from 15 residues. V lost 8 bases to trimming and J lost 2 bases, with 17 bases between them. Germline loops: CDR1 SGHAT, CDR2 FQNNGV. As DNA, the CDR3 is TGTGCCAGCGGAAAAAGGGCAGGGAACACAGATACGCAGTATTTT. It encodes CASGKRAGNTDTQYF.

The CDR3 is CASSGDRRETQYF. The CDR3 nucleotides read TGTGCCAGTAGCGGGGACAGGCGGGAGACCCAGTACTTC. The rearrangement uses TRBV19 and TRBJ2-5; 8 bases are a match to TRBD1. The CDR3 has 13 residues. Germline V CDR1 and CDR2: LNHDA, SQIVND (reference sequence). With 6 bases clipped from V and 5 bases from J, the junction kept 5 bases outside the gene matches.

At least ten counts were recorded for this clonotype. The V call is TRBV6-5, the J call TRBJ1-2; tentatively, D is TRBD1 (6 bases). V lost 0 bases and J 8 bases, leaving 19 bases between the germline ends. In germline, CDR1 is MNHEY, CDR2 SVGAGI. The CDR3 runs to 16 residues. CDR3 in amino acids: CASSYSTGRNPVGYTF. CDR3 sequence (DNA): TGTGCCAGCAGTTACTCCACAGGGAGAAACCCAGTGGGCTACACCTTC.

This clonotype was observed at least ten times. This chain connects TRBV12-3 or TRBV12-4 to TRBJ2-1; 10 bases agree with TRBD2. J lost 5 bases, V lost 6 bases, and 7 bases had no gene match. The CDR3 spans 15 residues. CDR3 nucleotide sequence: TGTGCCAGCAGCCCAAGCGGGGGGGCTCACAATGAGCAGTTCTTC. Translation: CASSPSGGAHNEQFF.

This clonotype has a count of ten or more. The chain is built from TRBV19 and TRBJ2-3; 8 bases line up with TRBD2. The CDR3 extends over 15 amino acids. With 5 bases clipped from V and 0 bases from J, the junction kept 4 bases outside the gene matches. Germline values: CDR1 LNHDA, CDR2 SQIVND (reference sequence). CDR3 region: CASSVSGTSTDTQYF. As DNA, the CDR3 is TGTGCCAGTAGTGTTAGCGGGACTAGCACAGATACGCAGTATTTT.

The CDR3 loop reads CASTENYGYTF. The CDR3 DNA follows: TGTGCCAGCACAGAGAACTATGGCTACACCTTC. This sequence joins TRBV19 and TRBJ1-2; D gene unclear. The germline CDR1 and CDR2 sequences are LNHDA and SQIVND (reference sequence). V lost 9 bases and J 2 bases, leaving 7 bases between the germline ends. CDR3 size: 11 residues. Together with reference TRBV19 and TRBJ1-2, the CDR3 gives the full variable domain: DGGITQSPKYLFRKEGQNVTLSCEQNLNHDAMYWYRQDPGQGLRLIYYSQIVNDFQKGDIAEGYSVSREKKESFPLTVTSAQKNPTAFYLCASTENYGYTFGSGTRLTVV.

V gene TRBV10-3 combines with J gene TRBJ1-1; unclear D gene. Germline assignment: CDR1 ENHRY and CDR2 SYGVKD. This CDR3 comprises 13 residues. V was cut by 3 bases and J by 1 base, with 6 bases left in between. The CDR3 region is CAISDRWNTEAFF. CDR3 coding DNA: TGTGCCATCAGTGATAGGTGGAACACTGAAGCTTTCTTT.

This clonotype was recorded a few times. The chain couples TRBV19 to TRBJ1-5; D is uncertain. Germline CDR1 LNHDA, CDR2 SQIVND (reference sequence). Deletions cut 5 bases from V and 5 bases from J, with 10 bases between. The CDR3 contains 13 residues. The CDR3 is CASSYSLDQPQHF. The CDR3 DNA reads TGTGCCAGTAGTTACAGCCTCGATCAGCCCCAGCATTTT.

The chain combines TRBV20-1 with TRBJ2-3; no clear D gene. The CDR3 loop spans 12 amino acids. The V end lost 2 bases, the J end lost 3 bases, and 6 bases lay between the germline ends. CDR1 DFQATT and CDR2 SNEGSKA come from the germline V gene (reference sequence). CDR3 DNA: TGCAGTGCTAGAAAGGAGACAGATACGCAGTATTTT. Translated: CSARKETDTQYF.

This clonotype was observed many times. The V gene is TRBV5-4, the J gene TRBJ2-7, with TRBD1 matching over 9 bases. This CDR3 is 15 amino acids long. Looked up from germline, CDR1 is SGHNT and CDR2 is YYREEE (reference sequence). Trimming took 5 bases from V and 2 from J; bases not matched to a gene: 8. The CDR3 protein is CASRPGTGKPYEQYF. DNA for the CDR3: TGTGCCAGCAGGCCCGGGACAGGGAAGCCCTACGAGCAGTACTTC.

V and J are TRBV2 and TRBJ1-2; perhaps TRBD1 as D (6 bases). V lost 4 bases and J 2 bases, leaving 20 bases between the germline ends. The length of the CDR3 is 17 residues. The germline gives CDR1 SNHLY, CDR2 FYNNEI. CDR3 amino acids: CASSVGGADIRNYGYTF. CDR3 nucleotide sequence: TGTGCCAGCAGTGTGGGGGGGGCAGACATAAGAAACTATGGCTACACCTTC.

Remarks on this clonotype: An end of the junction differs from the germline gene, which may be a read error. The J gene is TRBJ1-4, the V gene TRBV6-5; no clear D gene. This CDR3 contains 14 residues. Germline CDR1 and CDR2: MNHEY and SVGAGI. The CDR3 DNA follows: TGTGCCATCAGTGAAGGGATAACTAATGAAAAACTGTTTTTT. This encodes CAISEGITNEKLFF.